This T cell receptor beta chain was identified in a study of T cells after somatic rescue of genetic block. V was trimmed by 7 bases and J by 8 bases, leaving 14 bases between them. The CDR3 has 12 amino acids. Germline-derived CDR1 and CDR2 are MNHEY and SMNVEV (reference sequence). Generated by immunoSEQ multiplex PCR, the TCRdb table keeps only in-frame clones and is missing some. This sample carries about 88,000 clones, about 90% of them seen once, and the ten largest clones take roughly 1.7%. This clonotype was obtained from a woman in her late teens or twenties. Input material: peripheral blood mononuclear cells (PBMCs). The rearrangement uses TRBV27 and TRBJ1-1, with a tentative D call TRBD1 (5 bases). The CDR3 protein is CASIDSHLEAFF. The CDR3, as DNA: TGTGCCAGCATTGACAGCCACCTCGAAGCTTTCTTT.